The next 13 T cell receptor beta chains were all read from a single sample in a study of T cell responses to AZD1222 COVID-19 vaccine. Using immunoSEQ multiplex PCR, the repertoire was profiled, and TCRdb retains in-frame clones only, with some absent. The sample holds around 190,000 clones, 70% to 90% seen once. The sample here was peripheral blood, taken 28 days after the second AZD1222 dose. The receptors derive from an adult who received the AZD1222 COVID-19 vaccine.

Points on this clone: The sample contains more than one DNA sequence encoding this CDR3. The J gene is TRBJ2-7, the V gene TRBV7-2, with 8 bases aligning to TRBD1. The ends lost 5 bases at V and 2 bases at J; junction bases unmatched: 5. The germline gives CDR1 SGHTA, CDR2 FQGNSA. The CDR3 contains 14 residues. The chain's CDR3 is CASSPRTGPYEQYF. Written as DNA, the CDR3 is TGTGCCAGCAGCCCGAGGACAGGGCCCTACGAGCAGTACTTC.

The chain uses TRBV6-2 or TRBV6-3 and TRBJ2-7, with D unclear. The V gene lost 0 bases and the J gene lost 2 bases, with 8 bases spanning the gap. Germline V gives CDR1 MNHEY, CDR2 SVGEGT. The CDR3 contains 14 residues. CDR3 region: CASSYSPLPYEQYF. The CDR3 region has the DNA TGTGCCAGCAGTTACTCGCCTCTACCCTACGAGCAGTACTTC.

The chain couples TRBV6-6 to TRBJ1-3, with D unresolved. The germline V gene encodes CDR1 MNHNY and CDR2 SVGAGI (reference sequence). The CDR3 runs to 14 residues. V lost 5 bases and J 4 bases, leaving 12 bases between the germline ends. The CDR3 spells CASSPGTFGNTIYF. CDR3 sequence (DNA): TGTGCCAGCAGTCCCGGCACATTCGGAAACACCATATATTTT.

This chain joins TRBV5-1 and TRBJ1-4, with D perhaps matching TRBD1 (6 bases). This CDR3 has 15 amino acids. V dropped 0 bases and J dropped 6 bases, with 12 bases sitting between them. Per the germline V gene, CDR1 is SGHRS and CDR2 is YFSETQ. CDR3 residues: CASSLGYREDEKLFF. DNA for the CDR3: TGCGCCAGCAGCTTGGGGTACAGGGAAGATGAAAAACTGTTTTTT.

The rearrangement joins TRBV9 to TRBJ1-2; TRBD1 matches 9 bases. V lost 0 bases to trimming and J lost 3 bases; unmatched junction nucleotides: 3. In germline, CDR1 is SGDLS, CDR2 YYNGEE. The CDR3 consists of 15 residues. CDR3 region: CASSVGDRVDYGYTF. The CDR3 bases are TGTGCCAGCAGCGTAGGGGACAGGGTCGACTATGGCTACACCTTC.

The J gene is TRBJ1-2, the V gene TRBV4-3; D is unresolved. V lost 1 base and J 4 bases, leaving 13 bases between the germline ends. Per the germline V gene, CDR1 is LGHNA and CDR2 is YSLEER. CDR3 length: 15 residues. In DNA, the CDR3 is TGCGCCAGCAGCCAAGGATACGAGTCTTCCTATGGCTACACCTTC. Amino acid sequence: CASSQGYESSYGYTF.

The V gene is TRBV7-2, the J gene TRBJ2-5; TRBD1 matches 7 bases. CDR3 size: 16 residues. Germline assignment: CDR1 SGHTA and CDR2 FQGNSA. Trimming at V came to 6 bases and at J to 2 bases, leaving 12 bases not matched to a gene. CDR3 in amino acids: CASSRYLGGPQETQYF. The CDR3, as DNA: TGTGCCAGCAGTCGTTATTTAGGGGGCCCTCAAGAGACCCAGTACTTC.

The V call is TRBV3-1 (or the pseudogene TRBV3-2), the J call TRBJ1-4; 7 nucleotides align to TRBD1. The CDR3 is made up of 14 amino acids. The ends lost 2 bases at V and 4 bases at J; junction bases unmatched: 1. Germline V gene lookup returns CDR1 LGHDT and CDR2 YNNKEL (reference sequence). The DNA for the CDR3 is TGTGCCAGCAGCCAAACAGGGGTTAATGAAAAACTGTTTTTT. Its protein is CASSQTGVNEKLFF.

This chain uses TRBV6-5 with TRBJ2-7; D is uncertain. The CDR3 has 15 amino acids. CDR1 is MNHEY, CDR2 SVGAGI, per germline. V lost 6 bases to trimming and J lost 4 bases, with 19 bases between them. The CDR3 loop reads CASRHNREASYEQYF. CDR3 in DNA: TGTGCCAGCAGGCACAACAGAGAAGCATCATACGAGCAGTACTTC.

This chain links TRBV11-2 with TRBJ2-2; D gene uncertain. Germline assignment: CDR1 SGHAT and CDR2 FQNNGV. The CDR3 covers 17 residues. Trimming left V 7 bases short and J 2 bases short, with 20 bases between. CDR3 nucleotides: TGTGCCAGCACCTTCGAGTTAAATCGGGCAAACACCGGGGAGCTGTTTTTT. It translates to CASTFELNRANTGELFF.

This clone has a single count. The chain couples TRBV29-1 to TRBJ2-3, with D unclear. The CDR3 covers 13 residues. Deletions cut 2 bases from V and 5 bases from J, with 11 bases between. CDR1 and CDR2 (germline): SQVTM, ANQGSEA. The CDR3 region is CSVERAGGDTQYF. DNA of the CDR3: TGCAGCGTTGAAAGGGCCGGTGGAGATACGCAGTATTTT.

This sequence joins TRBV6-2 or TRBV6-3 and TRBJ1-2; no definite D call. V dropped 5 bases and J dropped 5 bases, with 12 bases sitting between them. This CDR3 spans 13 amino acids. Germline CDR1 and CDR2: MNHEY and SVGEGT. The CDR3 DNA is TGTGCCAGCAGTGGTGGCTCCCCATATGGCTACACCTTC. It translates to CASSGGSPYGYTF.

The chain is built from TRBV5-1 and TRBJ2-5; 9 nucleotides line up with TRBD2. The CDR3 is 15 amino acids. With 5 bases clipped from V and 3 bases from J, the junction kept 8 bases outside the gene matches. CDR1 is SGHRS, CDR2 YFSETQ, per germline. The CDR3 DNA reads as TGCGCCAGCAGACAGACTCCTAGCGGGGAAGAGACCCAGTACTTC. This translates into CASRQTPSGEETQYF. The full variable domain, rest sourced from reference TRBV5-1 and TRBJ2-5, is KAGVTQTPRYLIKTRGQQVTLSCSPISGHRSVSWYQQTPGQGLQFLFEYFSETQRNKGNFPGRFSGRQFSNSRSEMNVSTLELGDSALYLCASRQTPSGEETQYFGPGTRLLVL.